This record concerns one TCR beta chain sequence. No antigen is known for it. The record originates from a study of cytomegalovirus exposure and HLA in healthy donors. General study points: Specific recognition of CMV antigens was confirmed in vitro for three chains (all CMV-associated). In a later analysis, parvovirus B19, influenza, CMV and Epstein-Barr virus appeared linked to several top co-occurrence clusters. Most of the CMV-associated TCR beta chains (in a later analysis) appeared to be HLA-restricted.

CDR1 and CDR2 (germline): MNHEY, SVGAGI. The V end lost 5 bases, the J end lost 0 bases, and 9 bases lay between the germline ends. This CDR3 comprises 14 residues. In the PCR, 60 Vbeta and 13 Jbeta primers were used. Authors' analysis steps: A later analysis tallied approximately 80 million unique TCR beta chains, about 9.9 million of them shared. Libraries were prepared by immunoSEQ multiplex PCR; TCRdb keeps only in-frame clonotypes and omits some of them. The V and J calls and clone size are taken from that table; D and trimming were inferred from the DNA. The sample data list more than 130,000 clones.

This TCR derives from a man in his forties in good health and CMV-seronegative. The sample comprised PBMCs. The V gene is TRBV6-5, the J gene TRBJ2-3, with a tentative D call TRBD1 (5 bases). The CDR3 sequence: CASSARASTDTQYF. For the CDR3, the DNA is TGTGCCAGCAGTGCCAGGGCTAGCACAGATACGCAGTATTTT.